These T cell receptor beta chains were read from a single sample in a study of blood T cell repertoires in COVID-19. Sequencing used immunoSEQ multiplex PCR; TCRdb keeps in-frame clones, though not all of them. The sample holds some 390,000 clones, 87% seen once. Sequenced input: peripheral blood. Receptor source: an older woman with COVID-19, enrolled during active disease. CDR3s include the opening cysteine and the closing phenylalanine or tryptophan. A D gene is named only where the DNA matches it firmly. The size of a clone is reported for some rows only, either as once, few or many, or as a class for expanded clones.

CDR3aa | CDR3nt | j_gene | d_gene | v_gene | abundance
CASSSEPLGRVSRSPLHF | TGTGCCAGCAGCTCCGAACCCCTGGGCAGGGTGAGTCGCTCACCCCTCCACTTT | TRBJ1-6 | NA | TRBV11-2 | NA
CASSSTSSSYEQYF | TGTGCCAGTAGTTCGACTAGCTCGAGTTACGAGCAGTACTTC | TRBJ2-7 | TRBD2 | TRBV19 | once
CASSTGGSNVLTF | TGTGCCAGCAGCACTGGGGGGTCCAACGTCCTGACTTTC | TRBJ2-6 | NA | TRBV11-3 | NA
CASSEWGGLDYEQYF | TGTGCCAGCAGTGAATGGGGGGGTTTGGACTACGAGCAGTACTTC | TRBJ2-7 | TRBD2 | TRBV6-1 | NA
CASSQKGGYETEAFF | TGTGCCAGCAGCCAAAAAGGGGGCTATGAAACTGAAGCTTTCTTT | TRBJ1-1 | NA | TRBV21-1 | once
CASSQVNLGGGYTF | TGCGCCAGCAGCCAAGTGAACCTTGGAGGTGGCTACACCTTC | TRBJ1-2 | NA | TRBV4-1 | NA
CASSLAGKQYF | TGTGCCAGCAGCCTGGCGGGGAAGCAGTACTTC | TRBJ2-7 | NA | TRBV3-1/TRBV3-2 | once
CASSPRPYRVTTDTQYF | TGTGCCAGCTCACCACGCCCATACAGGGTAACCACAGATACGCAGTATTTT | TRBJ2-3 | NA | TRBV18 | once
CASSNGDSSYEQYF | TGTGCCAGCAGCAACGGGGACAGCTCCTACGAGCAGTACTTC | TRBJ2-7 | TRBD1 | TRBV7-6 | NA
CASGQGAGDTEAFF | TGTGCCAGCGGGCAGGGGGCTGGGGACACTGAAGCTTTCTTT | TRBJ1-1 | TRBD1 | TRBV19 | NA
CASSPSPLGGGAYNEQFF | TGCGCCAGCAGCCCCAGCCCCCTAGGCGGGGGGGCCTACAATGAGCAGTTCTTC | TRBJ2-1 | TRBD2 | TRBV4-1 | few
CASSPLDRNYGYTF | TGTGCCAGCTCCCCGTTGGACAGGAACTATGGCTACACCTTC | TRBJ1-2 | TRBD1 | TRBV18 | few
CASSQSGAKGNSPLHF | TGTGCCAGCAGCCAAAGCGGGGCGAAGGGGAATTCACCCCTCCACTTT | TRBJ1-6 | NA | TRBV5-4 | NA
CASSRRGGTSYNEQFF | TGTGCCAGCAGCCGTCGCGGGGGAACCTCCTACAATGAGCAGTTCTTC | TRBJ2-1 | TRBD2 | TRBV4-2 | few
CASSPRDSLFMNTEAFF | TGTGCCAGCTCACCAAGGGACAGCCTATTCATGAACACTGAAGCTTTCTTT | TRBJ1-1 | TRBD1 | TRBV18 | NA
CASSATSGAGHF | TGCGCCAGCAGCGCTACTAGCGGGGCCGGTCATTTT | TRBJ2-3 | TRBD2 | TRBV5-1 | NA
CASSLGQLRGEKLFF | TGTGCCAGCAGCTTAGGTCAACTTAGGGGTGAAAAACTGTTTTTT | TRBJ1-4 | NA | TRBV7-6 | once
CASSFTGQGGNTEAFF | TGTGCCAGCAGTTTTACAGGTCAGGGAGGGAACACTGAAGCTTTCTTT | TRBJ1-1 | NA | TRBV27 | NA
CASRAGTEQETQYF | TGTGCCAGCAGAGCCGGGACAGAGCAAGAGACCCAGTACTTC | TRBJ2-5 | TRBD1 | TRBV5-4 | NA
CASNSQGAGSYEQYF | TGTGCCAGCAACTCACAGGGGGCGGGTTCCTACGAGCAGTACTTC | TRBJ2-7 | TRBD1 | TRBV2 | NA
CASSEAGGGAYNEQFF | TGTGCCAGCAGCGAGGCTGGCGGGGGAGCCTACAATGAGCAGTTCTTC | TRBJ2-1 | TRBD2 | TRBV7-3 | NA
CASSIMVGQGEAFF | TGTGCCAGTAGTATAATGGTGGGACAGGGGGAAGCTTTCTTT | TRBJ1-1 | TRBD1 | TRBV19 | NA
CASRSGQGDEAFF | TGTGCCAGCCGTAGTGGACAGGGGGATGAAGCTTTCTTT | TRBJ1-1 | TRBD1 | TRBV9 | NA
CASSIRDRASGANVLTF | TGTGCCAGCAGCATCCGGGACAGGGCATCTGGGGCCAACGTCCTGACTTTC | TRBJ2-6 | TRBD1 | TRBV3-1/TRBV3-2 | NA
CASSQDPAGGNTEAFF | TGTGCCAGCAGCCAAGATCCGGCCGGGGGGAACACTGAAGCTTTCTTT | TRBJ1-1 | NA | TRBV3-1/TRBV3-2 | NA
CASSPSLGGGDEQYF | TGTGCCAGCTCACCTTCCCTCGGCGGGGGGGACGAGCAGTACTTC | TRBJ2-7 | TRBD2 | TRBV18 | NA
CASSSDRLSVSEQFF | TGCGCCAGCAGCTCGGACAGGTTAAGTGTGAGCGAGCAGTTCTTC | TRBJ2-1 | TRBD1 | TRBV5-1 | NA